Listed below are T cell receptor beta chains from one sample, sequenced in a study of OX40 agonist ivuxolimab in advanced cancers. TCRdb's table, derived via immunoSEQ multiplex PCR, lists solely in-frame clones and lacks some. The top ten clones hold less than 5.5% of a sample with 100,000 or so clones, less than 85% of them seen once. Specimen: CD4+ or CD8+ T cells sorted from blood, collected in a trial of the OX40 agonist ivuxolimab. Source of these receptors: an adult with an advanced solid tumor such as melanoma, head and neck, liver or kidney cancer. Both conserved end residues are part of each CDR3. The order of the fields is J gene, D gene, V gene, clone size, CDR3 DNA, CDR3 protein. A D gene is named only where the DNA matches it firmly. Clone size is shown for a subset of rows, as once, few, many or a class of expanded clone.

TRBJ2-3,.,TRBV2,once,TGTGCCAGCCGATGGTCCGAACATACGCAGTATTTT,CASRWSEHTQYF
TRBJ1-1,.,TRBV6-5,.,TGTGCCAGCAGTTGGCAGGTGGGAGACACTGAAGCTTTCTTT,CASSWQVGDTEAFF
TRBJ2-1,.,TRBV25-1,.,TGTGCCAGCAGTGAATCCGGAAACAATGAGCAGTTCTTC,CASSESGNNEQFF
TRBJ2-7,TRBD2,TRBV7-2,.,TGTGCCAGCAGCCCCCAGGGACTAGCGGGTCTACTCTCCTACGAGCAGTACTTC,CASSPQGLAGLLSYEQYF
TRBJ2-5,TRBD2,TRBV12-5,.,TGTGCTAGTCAAGAGCGGGAGGGTTCAAAGACCCAGTACTTC,CASQEREGSKTQYF
TRBJ1-4,.,TRBV6-4,.,TGTGCCAGCAGTGTGGACCTAGGGGAAAAACTGTTTTTT,CASSVDLGEKLFF
TRBJ2-1,TRBD2,TRBV11-2,.,TGTGCCAGCAGCTCGGGGACTAGCGGGAATTCCTACAATGAGCAGTTCTTC,CASSSGTSGNSYNEQFF
TRBJ1-3,.,TRBV10-3,.,TGTGCCATCAGTAGCTCTGGAAACACCATATATTTT,CAISSSGNTIYF
TRBJ2-7,TRBD2,TRBV19,.,TGTGCCAGTAGGGGAGGGGCCTACGAGCAGTACTTC,CASRGGAYEQYF
TRBJ2-7,.,TRBV19,.,TGTGCCAGTAGTCCCGGGTTTGGTCGGGAGCAGTACTTC,CASSPGFGREQYF
TRBJ2-3,TRBD2,TRBV7-2,once,TGTGCCAGCAGGGAGGGACTAGCGGTCACAGATACGCAGTATTTT,CASREGLAVTDTQYF
TRBJ1-1,.,TRBV7-2,.,TGTGCCAGCAGCTTCTTAGGTACTGAAGCTTTCTTT,CASSFLGTEAFF
TRBJ2-7,.,TRBV19,.,TGTGCCAGTAGTAAGAATAATGGCGAGCAGTACTTC,CASSKNNGEQYF
TRBJ2-3,.,TRBV11-2,.,TGTGCCAGCGGATCTTCGAGGGATACGCAGTATTTT,CASGSSRDTQYF
TRBJ1-3,.,TRBV10-3,.,TGTGCCATCCAAGCGGTCATCTCTGGAAACACCATATATTTT,CAIQAVISGNTIYF
TRBJ1-6,.,TRBV15,.,TGTGCCACCAGCACCGACAGGAATAATTCACCCCTCCACTTT,CATSTDRNNSPLHF
TRBJ1-3,.,TRBV4-3,.,TGCGCCAGCAGCCCCGGGGACACTCCTGGAAACACCATATATTTT,CASSPGDTPGNTIYF
TRBJ2-3,TRBD1,TRBV9,.,TGTGCCAGCAGCGTAGCCCGGGACAGGCTCACAGATACGCAGTATTTT,CASSVARDRLTDTQYF
TRBJ2-1,TRBD2,TRBV19,.,TGTGCCAGTAGTATAAGGCTCCGGGTAGAGCGGGAGAACTCCTACAATGAGCAGTTCTTC,CASSIRLRVERENSYNEQFF